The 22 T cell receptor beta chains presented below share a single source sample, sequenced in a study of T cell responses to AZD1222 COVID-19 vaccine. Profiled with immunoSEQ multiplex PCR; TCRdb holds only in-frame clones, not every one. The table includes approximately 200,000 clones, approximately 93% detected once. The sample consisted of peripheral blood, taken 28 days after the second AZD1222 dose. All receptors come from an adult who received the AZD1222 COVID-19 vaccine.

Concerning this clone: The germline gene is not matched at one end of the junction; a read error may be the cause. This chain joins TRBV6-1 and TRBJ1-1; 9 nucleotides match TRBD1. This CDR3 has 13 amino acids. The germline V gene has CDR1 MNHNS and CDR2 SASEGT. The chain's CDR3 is CASSEAGLGQGQF. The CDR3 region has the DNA TGTGCCAGCAGTGAAGCGGGTCTGGGACAGGGACAATTT.

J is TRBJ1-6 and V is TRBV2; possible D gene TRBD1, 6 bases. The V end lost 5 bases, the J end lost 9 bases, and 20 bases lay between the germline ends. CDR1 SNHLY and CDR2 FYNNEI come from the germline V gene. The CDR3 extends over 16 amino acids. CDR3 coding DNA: TGTGCCAGCAGTCCAACGCCCCTAGGGGGGTCTTCACCCCTCCACTTT. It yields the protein CASSPTPLGGSSPLHF.

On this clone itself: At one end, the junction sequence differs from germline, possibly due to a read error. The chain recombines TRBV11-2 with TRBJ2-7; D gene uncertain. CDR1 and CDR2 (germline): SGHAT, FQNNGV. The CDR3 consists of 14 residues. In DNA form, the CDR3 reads TGTGCCAGCAGCTTAGGGCGGCCCTCATACGGGCAGTACTTC. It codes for CASSLGRPSYGQYF.

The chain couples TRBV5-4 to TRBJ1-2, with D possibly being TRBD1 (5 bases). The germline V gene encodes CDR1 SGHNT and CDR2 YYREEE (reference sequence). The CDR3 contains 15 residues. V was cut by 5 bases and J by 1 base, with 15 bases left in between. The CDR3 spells CASRPGTAFNYGYTF. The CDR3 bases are TGTGCCAGCAGACCCGGGACGGCCTTTAACTATGGCTACACCTTC.

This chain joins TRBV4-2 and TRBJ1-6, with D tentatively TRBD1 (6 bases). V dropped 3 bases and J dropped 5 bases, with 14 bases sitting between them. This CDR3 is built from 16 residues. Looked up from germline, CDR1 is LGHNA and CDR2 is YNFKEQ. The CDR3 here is CASSHEWTADNSPLHF. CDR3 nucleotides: TGTGCCAGCAGCCATGAATGGACAGCAGATAATTCACCCCTCCACTTT.

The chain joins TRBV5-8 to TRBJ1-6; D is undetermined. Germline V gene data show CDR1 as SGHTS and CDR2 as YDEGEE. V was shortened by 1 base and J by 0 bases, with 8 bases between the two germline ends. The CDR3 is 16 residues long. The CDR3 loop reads CASSLKRFSYNSPLHF. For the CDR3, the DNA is TGTGCCAGCAGCTTGAAAAGGTTCTCCTATAATTCACCCCTCCACTTT.

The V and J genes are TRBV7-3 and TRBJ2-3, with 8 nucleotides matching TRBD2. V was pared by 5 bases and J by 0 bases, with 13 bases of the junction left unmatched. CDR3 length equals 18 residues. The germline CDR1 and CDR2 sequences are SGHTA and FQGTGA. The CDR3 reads CASSAQGGSGVSTDTQYF. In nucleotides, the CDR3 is TGTGCCAGCAGCGCGCAAGGGGGTAGCGGGGTTAGCACAGATACGCAGTATTTT.

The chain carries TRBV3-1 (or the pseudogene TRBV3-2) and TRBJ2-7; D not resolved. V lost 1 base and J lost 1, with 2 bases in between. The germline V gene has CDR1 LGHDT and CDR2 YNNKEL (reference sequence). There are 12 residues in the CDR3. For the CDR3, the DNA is TGTGCCAGCAGCCAAGGGTCCTACGAGCAGTACTTC. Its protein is CASSQGSYEQYF.

In nucleotides, the CDR3 is TGTGCCAGCAGTCTAACAGGGAGTGGCTACACCTTC. Translated: CASSLTGSGYTF. The genes are TRBV6-5 and TRBJ1-2, with D possibly TRBD1 on 6 matching bases. The length of the CDR3 is 12 residues. The germline V and J ends were trimmed by 5 bases and 7 bases, with 11 bases remaining between them. CDR1 is MNHEY and CDR2 is SVGAGI in the germline V gene.

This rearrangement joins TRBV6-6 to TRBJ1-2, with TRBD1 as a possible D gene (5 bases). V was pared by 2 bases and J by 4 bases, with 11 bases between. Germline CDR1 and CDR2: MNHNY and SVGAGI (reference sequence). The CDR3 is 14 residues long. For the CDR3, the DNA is TGTGCCAGCAGTTACGACAGTACCCCCTATGGCTACACCTTC. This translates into CASSYDSTPYGYTF.

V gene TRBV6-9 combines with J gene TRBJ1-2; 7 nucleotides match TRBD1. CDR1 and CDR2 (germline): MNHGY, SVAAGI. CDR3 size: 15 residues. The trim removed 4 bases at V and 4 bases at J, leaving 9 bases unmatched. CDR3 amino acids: CASSSRTGGFYGYTF. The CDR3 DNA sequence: TGTGCCAGCAGTTCTAGGACAGGAGGCTTCTATGGCTACACCTTC.

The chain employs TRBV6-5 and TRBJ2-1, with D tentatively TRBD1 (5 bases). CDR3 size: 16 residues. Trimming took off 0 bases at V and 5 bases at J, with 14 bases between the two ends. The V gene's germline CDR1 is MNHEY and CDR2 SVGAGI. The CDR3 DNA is TGTGCCAGCAGTTACTCGTCAGGGAACAGAAACAATGAGCAGTTCTTC. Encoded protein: CASSYSSGNRNNEQFF.

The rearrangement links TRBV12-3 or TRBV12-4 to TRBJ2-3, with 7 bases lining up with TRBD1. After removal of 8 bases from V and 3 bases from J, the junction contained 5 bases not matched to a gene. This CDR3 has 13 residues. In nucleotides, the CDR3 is TGTGCCAGCGGGGCAGGGGGAACAGATACGCAGTATTTT. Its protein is CASGAGGTDTQYF.

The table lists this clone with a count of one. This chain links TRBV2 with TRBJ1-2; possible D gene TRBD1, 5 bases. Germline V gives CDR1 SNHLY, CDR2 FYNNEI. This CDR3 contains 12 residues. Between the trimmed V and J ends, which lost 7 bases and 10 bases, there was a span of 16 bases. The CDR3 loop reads CASKGQGPLYTF. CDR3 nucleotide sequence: TGTGCCAGCAAGGGGCAGGGCCCCCTCTACACCTTC.

CDR3 coding DNA: TGTGCCAGTAGTACCCCGGGGGGTCAGCCCCAGCATTTT. It specifies CASSTPGGQPQHF. The J gene is TRBJ1-5, the V gene TRBV19, with D possibly matching TRBD1 (5 bases). Germline V gene lookup returns CDR1 LNHDA and CDR2 SQIVND (reference sequence). V lost 4 bases to trimming and J lost 6 bases, with 10 bases between them. CDR3 length: 13 residues.

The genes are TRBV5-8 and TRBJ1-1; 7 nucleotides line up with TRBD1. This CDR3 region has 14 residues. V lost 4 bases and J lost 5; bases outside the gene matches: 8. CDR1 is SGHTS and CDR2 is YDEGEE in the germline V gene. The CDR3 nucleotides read TGTGCCAGCAGCACAGGGGTCAGAGAGACTGAAGCTTTCTTT. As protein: CASSTGVRETEAFF. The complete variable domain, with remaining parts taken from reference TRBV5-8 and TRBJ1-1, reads EAGVTQSPTHLIKTRGQQATLRCSPISGHTSVYWYQQALGLGLQFLLWYDEGEERNRGNFPPRFSGRQFPNYSSELNVNALELEDSALYLCASSTGVRETEAFFGQGTRLTVV.

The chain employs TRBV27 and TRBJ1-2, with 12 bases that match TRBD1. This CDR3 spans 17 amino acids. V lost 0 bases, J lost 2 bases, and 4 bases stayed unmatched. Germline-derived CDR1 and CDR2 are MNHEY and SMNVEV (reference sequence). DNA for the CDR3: TGTGCCAGCAGTTTATCTACCGGGACAGGGGGCAACTATGGCTACACCTTC. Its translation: CASSLSTGTGGNYGYTF.

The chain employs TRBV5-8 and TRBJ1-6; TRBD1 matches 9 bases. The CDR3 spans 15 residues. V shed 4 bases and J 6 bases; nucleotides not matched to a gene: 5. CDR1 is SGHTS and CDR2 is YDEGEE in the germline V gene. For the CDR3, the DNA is TGTGCCAGCAGCCACCGGACAGGGGTTAATTCACCCCTCCACTTT. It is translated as CASSHRTGVNSPLHF.

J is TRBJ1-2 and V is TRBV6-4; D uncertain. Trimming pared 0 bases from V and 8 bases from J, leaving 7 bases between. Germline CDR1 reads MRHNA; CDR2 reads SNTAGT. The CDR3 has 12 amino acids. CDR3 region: CASSDSGRGYTF. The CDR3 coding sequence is TGTGCCAGCAGTGACTCAGGGCGAGGCTACACCTTC.

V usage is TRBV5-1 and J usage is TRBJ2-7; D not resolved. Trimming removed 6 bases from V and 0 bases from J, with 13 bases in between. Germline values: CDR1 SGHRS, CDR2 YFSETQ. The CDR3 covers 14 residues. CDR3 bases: TGCGCCAGCACCCGACACGAGTCCTCCTACGAGCAGTACTTC. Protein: CASTRHESSYEQYF.

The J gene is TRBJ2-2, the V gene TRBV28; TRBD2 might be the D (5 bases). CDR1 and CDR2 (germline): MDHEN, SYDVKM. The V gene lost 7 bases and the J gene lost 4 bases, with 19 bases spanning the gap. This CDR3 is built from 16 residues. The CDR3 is CASTDSARGITGELFF. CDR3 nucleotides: TGTGCCAGCACCGACTCGGCGAGAGGGATCACCGGGGAGCTGTTTTTT.

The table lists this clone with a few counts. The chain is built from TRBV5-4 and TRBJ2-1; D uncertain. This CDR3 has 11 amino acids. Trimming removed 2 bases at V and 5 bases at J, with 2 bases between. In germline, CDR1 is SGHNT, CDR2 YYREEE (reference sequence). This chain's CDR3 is CASSFNNEQFF. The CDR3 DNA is TGTGCCAGCAGCTTCAACAATGAGCAGTTCTTC.